These T cell receptor beta chains were read from a single sample in a study of T cells in Graves' hyperthyroidism and ophthalmopathy. From the multiplex PCR reads, TCRdb called clonotypes with MiXCR, one entry per CDR3 protein. The sample holds about 720,000 distinct CDR3 sequences, roughly 17% seen once. The sequenced sample was blood. Receptors were obtained from a young man with Graves' hyperthyroidism. Each CDR3 is given without its conserved first and last residue. Rows may omit the clone size; those that give it use once, few, many or a size class.

size | J | V | CDR3
many | TRBJ2-3 | TRBV5-6 | ASSLELTGADTQY
NA | TRBJ1-2 | TRBV27 | ASSLQGALYGYT
few | TRBJ2-1 | TRBV27 | ASSSLTGAKGLAYNEQF
few | TRBJ2-1 | TRBV4-3 | ASSQEFRSYNEQF
few | TRBJ2-5 | TRBV20-1 | SAVPVQYPETQY
NA | TRBJ1-3 | TRBV12-3/TRBV12-4 | ASTPGGSGNTIY
few | TRBJ2-7 | TRBV5-6 | ASSLVGLAGVYEQY
many | TRBJ2-7 | TRBV7-2 | ASSSPDRAIYEQY
many | TRBJ1-1 | TRBV6-1 | ASSEGQGGTEAF
many | TRBJ1-5 | TRBV30 | AWRGPRGNQPQH